This TCR beta chain was profiled in a study of graft-versus-host responses after intestinal transplantation. Overall study: Anti-thymocyte globulin served as induction for all recipients, who then took tacrolimus and steroids for three to four years. Study-wide points: After transplant, early declines in HvG clones were associated with peak levels of circulating GvH clones. In recipient marrow, GvH clones were found, and some appeared first in ileum or blood.

On this clone: Its antigen is undetermined.

V lost 5 bases and J lost 8, with 21 bases in between. Germline V gene lookup returns CDR1 SGHAT and CDR2 FQNNGV. This CDR3 contains 15 residues. Generated by immunoSEQ multiplex PCR, the TCRdb table keeps only in-frame clones and is missing some. The sample holds tens of thousands of clones, about 92% seen once. This chain joins TRBV11-2 and TRBJ1-2, with D perhaps matching TRBD1 (6 bases). The sequencing used unstimulated CD8+ T cells sorted from spleen or lymph node cells, collected before intestinal transplant. This receptor was obtained from a human donor who received an intestinal transplant. CDR3 in amino acids: CASSDGTNGVYGYTF. The CDR3 DNA sequence: TGTGCCAGCAGCGACGGGACAAATGGAGTGTACGGCTACACCTTC.